This note documents a single TCR beta chain sequence. The CDR3 has 11 residues. Per the germline V gene, CDR1 is SNHLY and CDR2 is FYNNEI. Trimming took off 8 bases at V and 4 bases at J, with 6 bases between the two ends. This entry belongs to a study of blood T cell repertoires in COVID-19. Across the study: Collection of acute and convalescent COVID-19 samples took place in the United States, Italy and Spain. PBMCs, B-cell-depleted T cells, or T cells were the source of the cDNA or gDNA that made up the material.

The method was immunoSEQ multiplex PCR; TCRdb's version includes in-frame clones alone and lacks a portion of them. Of fewer than 85,000 clones listed, around 79% are singletons. This chain joins TRBV2 and TRBJ1-5; D remains unclear. The clonotype was recovered from a man aged 60-69 years with active or convalescent COVID-19. What was sequenced was peripheral blood. CDR3 in amino acids: CASSNNQPQHF. The CDR3 DNA reads as TGTGCCAGCTCCAATAATCAGCCCCAGCATTTT.